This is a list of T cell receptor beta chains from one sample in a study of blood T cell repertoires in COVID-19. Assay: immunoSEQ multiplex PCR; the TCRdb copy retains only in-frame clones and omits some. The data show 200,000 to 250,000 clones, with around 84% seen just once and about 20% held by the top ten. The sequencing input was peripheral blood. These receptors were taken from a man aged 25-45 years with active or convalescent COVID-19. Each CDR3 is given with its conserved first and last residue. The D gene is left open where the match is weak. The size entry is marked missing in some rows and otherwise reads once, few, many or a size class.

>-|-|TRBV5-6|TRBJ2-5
TGTGCCAGCACCAACGGCTGGAGGTCTCAAGAGACCCAGTACTTC
CASTNGWRSQETQYF
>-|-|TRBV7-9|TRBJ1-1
TGTGCCAGCACCCTGGGGAGCACTGAAGCTTTCTTT
CASTLGSTEAFF
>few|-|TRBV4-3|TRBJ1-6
TGCGCCAGCAGTCGGGGACTGACAAATTCACCCCTCCACTTT
CASSRGLTNSPLHF
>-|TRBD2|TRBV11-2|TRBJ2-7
TGTGCCAGCAGCATTGCTCCGGGACTAGACGCCTACGAGCAGTACTTC
CASSIAPGLDAYEQYF
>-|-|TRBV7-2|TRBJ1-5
TGTGCCAGCAGCTTAGATGGCAGAATCAATCAGCCCCAGCATTTT
CASSLDGRINQPQHF
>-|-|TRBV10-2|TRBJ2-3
TGCGCCAGCGGTGGCAGGGCGACGAACACAGATACGCAGTATTTT
CASGGRATNTDTQYF
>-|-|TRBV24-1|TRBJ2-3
TGTGCCACCAGTGCTCTCAGGGGCGGACGGACAGATACGCAGTATTTT
CATSALRGGRTDTQYF
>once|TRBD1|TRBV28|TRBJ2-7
TGTGCCAGCACGACAGGGGGCGAATACGAGCAGTACTTC
CASTTGGEYEQYF
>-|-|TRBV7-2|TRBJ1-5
TGTGCCAGCAGCTTGACCGGGTACGGCCGGCCCCATCAGCCCCAGCATTTT
CASSLTGYGRPHQPQHF
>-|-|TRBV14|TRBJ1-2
TGTGCCAGCAGCCTCCAAATTAACTATGGCTACACCTTC
CASSLQINYGYTF
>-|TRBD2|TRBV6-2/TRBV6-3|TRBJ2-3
TGTGCCAGCAGTTACGCCGGGACTAGCGCCAGCACAGATACGCAGTATTTT
CASSYAGTSASTDTQYF
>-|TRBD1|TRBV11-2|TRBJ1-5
TGTGCCAGCAGCTTCGACAGGGTAAATCAGCCCCAGCATTTT
CASSFDRVNQPQHF
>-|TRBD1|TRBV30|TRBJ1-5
TGTGCCTGGAGCCCTGGGACAGGGTTCCCCCAGCATTTT
CAWSPGTGFPQHF
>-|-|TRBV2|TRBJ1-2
TGTGCCTCCGAACGGACAGATGGCTACACCTTC
CASERTDGYTF
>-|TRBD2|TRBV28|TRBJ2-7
TGTGCCAGCAGTTTTGGCGGGAGTCAAGACGAGCAGTACTTC
CASSFGGSQDEQYF
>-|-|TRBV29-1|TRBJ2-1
TGCAGCGTTGCCGAGAGGGTATACAATGAGCAGTTCTTC
CSVAERVYNEQFF
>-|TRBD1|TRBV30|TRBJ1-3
TGTGCCTGGGACAGGGAGGGAAACACCATATATTTT
CAWDREGNTIYF
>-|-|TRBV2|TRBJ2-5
TGTGCCAGCAGTGCCCGGGTCCTGGAGACCCAGTACTTC
CASSARVLETQYF
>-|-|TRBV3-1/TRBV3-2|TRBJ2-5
TGTGCCAGCAGCCAATCGCGGAGTCAAGAGACCCAGTACTTC
CASSQSRSQETQYF
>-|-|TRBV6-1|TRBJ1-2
TGTGCCAGCTCCAAAGGTCAGGGGAGTCAAGGTGGCTACACCTTC
CASSKGQGSQGGYTF
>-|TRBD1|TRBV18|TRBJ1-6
TGTGCCAGCTCACCGGACAGGGGTAATTCACCCCTCCACTTT
CASSPDRGNSPLHF
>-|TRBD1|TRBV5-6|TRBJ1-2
TGTGCCAGCAGCCAGCGCCCAACAGGGGGCTCTAACTATGGCTACACCTTC
CASSQRPTGGSNYGYTF
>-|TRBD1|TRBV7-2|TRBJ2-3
TGTGCCAGCAGCTACCAACCGGGACAGGGGTCAGATACGCAGTATTTT
CASSYQPGQGSDTQYF
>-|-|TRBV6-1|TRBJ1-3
TGTGCCAGCAGTGAAGTTACGGGCTCTGGAAACACCATATATTTT
CASSEVTGSGNTIYF
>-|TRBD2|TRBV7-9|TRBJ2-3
TGTGCCAGCAGCCCGTGGACTAGCAAGGGGGGCACAGATACGCAGTATTTT
CASSPWTSKGGTDTQYF
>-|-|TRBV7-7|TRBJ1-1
TGTGCTAGCAGTCCCTCTGAGGTCCTCGACACTGAAGCTTTCTTT
CASSPSEVLDTEAFF
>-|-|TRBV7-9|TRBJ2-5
TGTGCCAGCAGCCTGGGCCCACCGGAGACCCAGTACTTC
CASSLGPPETQYF
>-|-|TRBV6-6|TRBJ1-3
TGTGCCAGCAGTAGGACAGCCGCTGGAAACACCATATATTTT
CASSRTAAGNTIYF
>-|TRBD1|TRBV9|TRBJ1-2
TGTGCCAGCAGCGTAGGGACAGGGGGTGACTATGGCTACACCTTC
CASSVGTGGDYGYTF
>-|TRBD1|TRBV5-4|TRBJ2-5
TGTGCCAGCAGCTTGGAACAGGGGGCGTTCGAGACCCAGTACTTC
CASSLEQGAFETQYF
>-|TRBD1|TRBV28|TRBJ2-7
TGTGCCAGCAGTGGTCCCGGGACAGGGACCCCCTACGAGCAGTACTTC
CASSGPGTGTPYEQYF
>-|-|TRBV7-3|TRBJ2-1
TGTGCCACCGGGAGAGGCAATGAGCAGTTCTTC
CATGRGNEQFF
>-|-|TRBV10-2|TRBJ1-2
TGCGCCAGCAGTGGAGGGATAAATGGCTACACCTTC
CASSGGINGYTF
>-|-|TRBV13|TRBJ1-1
TGTGCCAGCTCGAGAGGGAGCACTGAAGCTTTCTTT
CASSRGSTEAFF
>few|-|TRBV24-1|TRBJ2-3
TGTGCCACCGGGTCGGAGGGGCTGGGTACGCAGTATTTT
CATGSEGLGTQYF
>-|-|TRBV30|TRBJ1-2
TGTGCCTGGAGTGTAGGAGGGGGGGGACTAGCTAACTATGGCTACACCTTC
CAWSVGGGGLANYGYTF
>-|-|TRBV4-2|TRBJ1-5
TGTGCCAGCAGCCAGAGGGAGCAGGGCGGGGGGCCCCAGCATTTT
CASSQREQGGGPQHF
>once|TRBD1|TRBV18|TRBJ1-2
TGTGCCAGCTCACCGGACGGGACAGGGGTTTATGGCTACACCTTC
CASSPDGTGVYGYTF
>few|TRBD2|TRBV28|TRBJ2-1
TGTGCCAGTCACTTCCTAGCGGGAAGCTACAATGAGCAGTTCTTC
CASHFLAGSYNEQFF
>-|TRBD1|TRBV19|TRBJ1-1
TGTGCCAGTAGGGGACAGGGTTTGAACACTGAAGCTTTCTTT
CASRGQGLNTEAFF
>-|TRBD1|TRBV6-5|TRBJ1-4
TGTGCCAGCAGTCGACAGGGGGGTCGGGAAAAACTGTTTTTT
CASSRQGGREKLFF
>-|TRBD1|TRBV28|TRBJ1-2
TGTGCCAGCAGTATCGGCGGGACAGAAAACTATGGCTACACCTTC
CASSIGGTENYGYTF
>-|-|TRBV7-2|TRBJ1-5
TGTGCCAGCAGCCACCGCGATCAGCCCCAGCATTTT
CASSHRDQPQHF
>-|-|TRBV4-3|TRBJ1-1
TGCGCCAGCAGCCAAGAGCCGGTGAACACTGAAGCTTTCTTT
CASSQEPVNTEAFF
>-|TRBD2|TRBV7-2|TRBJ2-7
TGTGCCAGCAGCTCCTCCGGGACTAGCGGCATCGAGCAGTACTTC
CASSSSGTSGIEQYF
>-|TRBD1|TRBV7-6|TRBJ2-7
TGTGCCAGCAGGATCGGGACAGGGTCCCCCTACGAGCAGTACTTC
CASRIGTGSPYEQYF
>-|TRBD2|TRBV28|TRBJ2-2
TGTGCCAGCAGTAGTCACCTTCTAGCGGGAGTTCCCGGGGAGCTGTTTTTT
CASSSHLLAGVPGELFF
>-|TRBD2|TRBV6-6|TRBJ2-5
TGTGCCAGCAGTACGTCCGGGACTAGGTTAGAAGAGACCCAGTACTTC
CASSTSGTRLEETQYF
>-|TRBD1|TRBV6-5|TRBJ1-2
TGTGCCAGCAGGGACCCGGGACAGCGGAACTATGGCTACACCTTC
CASRDPGQRNYGYTF
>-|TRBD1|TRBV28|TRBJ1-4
TGTGCCAGCAGTCCGGGGACAGTTGCGTTTTTT
CASSPGTVAFF
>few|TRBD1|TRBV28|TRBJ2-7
TGTGCCAGCAGTCTAACAGGGGAAAGGGGGGAGCAGTACTTC
CASSLTGERGEQYF
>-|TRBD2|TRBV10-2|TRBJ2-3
TGCGCCAGCAGCCCATCTGAGCGGGGGTCATTTCGCACAGATACGCAGTATTTT
CASSPSERGSFRTDTQYF